Sequencing of this T cell receptor beta chain was carried out in a study of shared clonotypes between healthy human individuals. Overall study results and limits: When naive CD4 clonotypes were compared across a few donors, about 4.8% were shared. The study found lower generation probabilities in non-shared clonotypes than in those shared by all four donors.

Produced via immunoSEQ multiplex PCR; TCRdb's table is partial and in-frame only. The data contain about 2.2 million clones, approximately 92% of them singletons. The naive CD8 fraction comprised CD45RO-negative cells positively selected for CCR7 and excluded terminally differentiated effector memory CD45RA+ cells. About this clone: Its antigen is as yet unknown.

Germline V gives CDR1 LNHDA, CDR2 SQIVND (reference sequence). This CDR3 is built from 14 residues. V was pared by 5 bases and J by 4 bases, with 14 bases between. Sequencing was carried out using naive CD8+ T cells from PBMCs. V usage is TRBV19 and J usage is TRBJ1-2; tentative D call: TRBD1 (5 bases). The sequence was obtained from a man between 18 and 29 years old in good health. Some clones in this sample may be carry-over from other donors' samples. The CDR3 sequence: CASSDDSFLYGYTF. CDR3 sequence (DNA): TGTGCCAGTAGTGATGACAGCTTTCTCTATGGCTACACCTTC. Looking up the rest from reference TRBV19 and TRBJ1-2 gives the full variable domain: DGGITQSPKYLFRKEGQNVTLSCEQNLNHDAMYWYRQDPGQGLRLIYYSQIVNDFQKGDIAEGYSVSREKKESFPLTVTSAQKNPTAFYLCASSDDSFLYGYTFGSGTRLTVV.